Here is one TCR beta chain with its context. Antigen unknown. This sample was included in a study of T cell responses to AZD1222 COVID-19 vaccine. The V and J ends lost 4 bases and 1 base respectively, with 8 bases between them. The CDR3 extends over 14 amino acids. The germline V gene has CDR1 SGHDT and CDR2 YYEEEE. Study conclusions and caveats: Spike-specific TCR breadth rose after two AZD1222 doses, and depth rose as well. A reported finding is that nearly half of spike-specific TCRs target unmutated variant regions.

Generated by immunoSEQ multiplex PCR, the TCRdb table keeps only in-frame clones and is missing some. The sample shows about 140,000 clones, 85% to 95% of them seen only once. This receptor was taken from an adult in good health. The chain has TRBV5-6 and TRBJ2-2; a possible D gene is TRBD1 (6 bases). This specimen consisted of peripheral blood, obtained on day 0 of MenACWY control vaccination. CDR3 protein: CASSGTLNTGELFF. In DNA form, the CDR3 reads TGTGCCAGCAGCGGGACATTGAACACCGGGGAGCTGTTTTTT.